This entry describes one TCR beta chain. This specimen belongs to a study of blood T cell repertoires in COVID-19. The CDR3 consists of 16 residues. Germline CDR1 reads MDHEN; CDR2 reads SYDVKM. V was trimmed by 5 bases and J by 1 base, leaving 12 bases between them. As originally analysed: Reference gene primers were amplified, and this amplification served to estimate nucleated cell counts. Data came from immunoSEQ multiplex PCR; TCRdb stores just in-frame clones and leaves some out. V and J calls and clone size are copied from that table; D and trimming were computed from the DNA. This sample has 350,000 to 400,000 clones; 90% occur once, and the top ten carry around 7%.

The TCR was taken from a man younger than 30 with active or convalescent COVID-19. This chain links TRBV28 with TRBJ2-6; a weak D match, TRBD1 (6 bases). Material for sequencing was peripheral blood. The CDR3 DNA reads as TGTGCCAGCAGTGAAATCAGGGGATCTGGGGCCAACGTCCTGACTTTC. Translation: CASSEIRGSGANVLTF.